Sequencing of this T cell receptor beta chain was carried out in a study of human T cells and chemical hapten exposure. About the research overall: Alopecia areata, totalis and universalis patients, mostly female, were included. Variability of per-sample TCR yields stemmed mainly from small differences in pooled library volume.

The time point here: patch test 2, 6 weeks after DPC sensitization. Treatment described: therapeutic diphenylcyclopropenone sensitization with weekly scalp DPC. Germline CDR1 reads SGDLS; CDR2 reads YYNGEE. V was trimmed by 4 bases and J by 6 bases, leaving 4 bases between them. The CDR3 spans 10 residues. In the library, unique molecular identifiers were attached to individual cDNA molecules. TCRdb recomputed calls from the RACE reads with MiXCR, one row per CDR3 protein. The table has about 73,000 distinct CDR3 sequences, 8.5% to 9% seen once; the top ten hold approximately 3.7%. The sequence was collected from a woman between 45 and 60 years old with alopecia areata. Some clones in this sample may be carry-over from other donors' samples. The material sequenced was whole blood, taken in connection with sensitization to the hapten diphenylcyclopropenone (DPC). This chain links TRBV9 with TRBJ1-2, with no clear D. The CDR3 sequence is CASSNHGYTF. As DNA, the CDR3 is TGTGCCAGCAGCAACCATGGCTACACCTTC.